The 32 T cell receptor beta chains given below trace back to one sample, sequenced in a study of early T cells in non-severe SARS-CoV-2 infection. TCRdb re-called the 5' RACE reads with MiXCR, one entry per CDR3 protein. The table records tens of thousands of distinct CDR3 sequences, roughly 4.2% of them present only once. The sequenced sample consisted of whole blood. Receptors originate from an adult who was a healthcare worker with PCR-confirmed SARS-CoV-2 infection or an uninfected control (not recorded which).

In its sample, this clonotype was seen many times. As DNA, the CDR3 is TGCGCCAGCAGCTACCGGGACAGGGTCACAGATACGCAGTATTTT. Encoded protein: CASSYRDRVTDTQYF. The chain recombines TRBV4-1 with TRBJ2-3; 9 bases match TRBD1. The CDR3 runs 15 residues. Germline assignment: CDR1 MGHRA and CDR2 YSYEKL. J lost 2 bases, V lost 5 bases, and 5 bases had no gene match.

This chain links TRBV6-6 with TRBJ1-1; D is ambiguous. Deletions cut 8 bases from V and 6 bases from J, with 10 bases between. The V gene's germline CDR1 is MNHNY and CDR2 SVGAGI (reference sequence). CDR3 length: 11 amino acids. The CDR3 bases are TGTGCCAGCGGAAGGTTGGCTGAAGCTTTCTTT. This gives the protein CASGRLAEAFF.

This clonotype was recorded at least ten times. V gene TRBV3-1 combines with J gene TRBJ2-4, with D tentatively TRBD1 (6 bases). V was cut by 1 base and J by 0 bases, with 16 bases left in between. The CDR3 runs to 18 residues. Germline V lookup: CDR1 LGHDT, CDR2 YNNKEL (reference sequence). Here the CDR3 DNA reads TGTGCCAGCAGCCAAGCCGGACAGCCCAATGGAGCCAAAAACATTCAGTACTTC. It yields the protein CASSQAGQPNGAKNIQYF.

This clonotype has at least ten counts. This chain links TRBV29-1 with TRBJ1-2, with D possibly matching TRBD1 (5 bases). The germline V gene has CDR1 SQVTM and CDR2 ANQGSEA. Trimming removed 4 bases at V and 2 bases at J, with 14 bases between. The CDR3 totals 14 residues. The CDR3 nucleotides are TGCAGCGTTGTTCCCGGGGGGAGAAACTATGGCTACACCTTC. Translating gives CSVVPGGRNYGYTF.

This clonotype has a count of ten or more. The chain employs TRBV18 and TRBJ2-7; D is unresolved. From germline, CDR1 is KGHSH and CDR2 LQKENI. This CDR3 has 15 amino acids. V was trimmed by 3 bases and J by 6 bases, leaving 18 bases between them. The CDR3 reads CASSPIKAESSEQYF. CDR3 in DNA: TGTGCCAGCTCACCTATAAAGGCCGAATCGTCCGAGCAGTACTTC. Full variable domain (remainder filled in from reference TRBV18 and TRBJ2-7): NAGVMQNPRHLVRRRGQEARLRCSPMKGHSHVYWYRQLPEEGLKFMVYLQKENIIDESGMPKERFSAEFPKEGPSILRIQQVVRGDSAAYFCASSPIKAESSEQYFGPGTRLTVT.

This clonotype was observed many times. The CDR3 region is CASSEWGQPNQPQHF. DNA of the CDR3: TGTGCCAGCAGTGAATGGGGACAGCCCAATCAGCCCCAGCATTTT. The chain couples TRBV6-1 to TRBJ1-5; 7 nucleotides line up with TRBD1. The CDR3 covers 15 residues. The V segment lost 2 bases and the J segment 3 bases; nucleotides outside the gene matches: 4. The V gene's germline CDR1 is MNHNS and CDR2 SASEGT.

The sample holds many counts of this clonotype. V gene TRBV27 combines with J gene TRBJ1-5; D possibly corresponds to TRBD1 (6 bases). V lost 6 bases to trimming and J lost 4 bases, with 16 bases between them. This CDR3 comprises 15 residues. Germline V gene lookup returns CDR1 MNHEY and CDR2 SMNVEV (reference sequence). The CDR3 is CASREGGQQNQPQHF. CDR3 nucleotides: TGTGCCAGCAGGGAGGGAGGACAGCAAAATCAGCCCCAGCATTTT.

This rearrangement joins TRBV4-1 to TRBJ2-7; 7 nucleotides agree with TRBD2. Trimming took 3 bases from V and 0 from J; bases not matched to a gene: 14. Germline V gives CDR1 MGHRA, CDR2 YSYEKL. The CDR3 has 18 amino acids. CDR3 sequence reads: CASSHDPSGLPTSYEQYF. The CDR3 nucleotides read TGCGCCAGCAGCCACGACCCCTCGGGACTACCGACCTCCTACGAGCAGTACTTC.

The CDR3 loop reads CASSEVNRRYSGNTIYF. DNA for the CDR3: TGTGCCAGCAGTGAAGTTAACAGACGATACTCTGGAAACACCATATATTTT. The chain uses TRBV6-1 and TRBJ1-3; D ambiguous. The germline CDR1 and CDR2 sequences are MNHNS and SASEGT. The CDR3 is 17 amino acids. V was trimmed by 1 base and J by 0 bases, leaving 13 bases between them.

This clonotype was counted ten times or more. The chain joins TRBV20-1 to TRBJ2-7, with D possibly matching TRBD2 (6 bases). V shed 7 bases and J shed 2 bases, with 15 bases lying between them. Germline V lookup: CDR1 DFQATT, CDR2 SNEGSKA (reference sequence). The CDR3 totals 13 residues. CDR3 nucleotide sequence: TGCAGTGTCGAGCTCGGAGGGACCTACGAGCAGTACTTC. Its translation is CSVELGGTYEQYF.

This chain connects TRBV6-1 to TRBJ2-1, with 7 nucleotides matching TRBD2. The germline gives CDR1 MNHNS, CDR2 SASEGT. V shed 0 bases, J shed 11 bases, and the junction held 10 bases outside the gene matches. The CDR3 is 15 residues long. The chain's CDR3 is CASSEAAVAGTQQFF. CDR3 DNA sequence: TGTGCCAGCAGTGAAGCGGCGGTAGCGGGTACTCAGCAGTTCTTC.

This clonotype was recorded at least ten times. This sequence joins TRBV2 and TRBJ2-7; D uncertain. CDR3 length: 14 residues. The germline CDR1 and CDR2 sequences are SNHLY and FYNNEI. Trimming took off 7 bases at V and 0 bases at J, with 13 bases between the two ends. CDR3 sequence (DNA): TGTGCCAGCACCCGACGTGAGAGCTCCTACGAGCAGTACTTC. Its protein product is CASTRRESSYEQYF.

The J gene is TRBJ2-2, the V gene TRBV2, with 12 bases lining up with TRBD1. The length of the CDR3 is 15 residues. Unmatched junction bases numbered 6, after V lost 6 bases and J lost 7 bases. CDR1 SNHLY and CDR2 FYNNEI come from the germline V gene. This chain's CDR3 is CASRPGQGAVGELFF. As DNA, the CDR3 is TGTGCCAGCAGACCGGGACAGGGGGCGGTCGGGGAGCTGTTTTTT.

This clonotype was counted at least ten times. The chain joins TRBV10-3 to TRBJ1-3, with D unresolved. Trimming took off 4 bases at V and 0 bases at J, with 7 bases between the two ends. The CDR3 has 14 amino acids. Per the germline V gene, CDR1 is ENHRY and CDR2 is SYGVKD. The CDR3 DNA reads TGTGCCATCAGTGGACGGGTCTCTGGAAACACCATATATTTT. Encoded protein: CAISGRVSGNTIYF.

The chain is built from TRBV4-2 and TRBJ2-2; D may be TRBD2 (6 bases). Trimming stripped 0 bases from V and 6 bases from J, with 17 bases between. The CDR3 loop spans 17 amino acids. Germline CDR1 LGHNA, CDR2 YNFKEQ. CDR3 in amino acids: CASSQDLTAGRSGELFF. The CDR3, as DNA: TGTGCCAGCAGCCAAGATTTGACAGCGGGCAGGTCCGGGGAGCTGTTTTTT.

This clonotype was seen a few times. The V and J genes are TRBV12-3 or TRBV12-4 and TRBJ2-7; 8 bases fit TRBD2. After removal of 3 bases from V and 7 bases from J, the junction contained 14 bases not matched to a gene. CDR3 length: 16 residues. DNA of the CDR3: TGTGCCAGCAGTTTCCCTCGAGCGGGGGCCCGTAGGGAGCAGTACTTC. Translation gives CASSFPRAGARREQYF.

In its sample, this clonotype ranks as medium-sized. The junction differs from germline at one of its ends, possibly a read error. The V call is TRBV12-3 or TRBV12-4, the J call TRBJ2-1; TRBD2 matches 7 bases. This CDR3 comprises 14 residues. CDR3 sequence: CASSLAGSYNEQFF. The CDR3 DNA sequence: TGTGCCAGCAGCTTAGCGGGCTCCTACAATGAGCAGTTCTTC.

This clonotype appeared many times. V usage is TRBV11-2 and J usage is TRBJ2-1, with 9 nucleotides matching TRBD2. This CDR3 has 15 amino acids. V lost 4 bases to trimming and J lost 0 bases; unmatched junction nucleotides: 1. Germline values: CDR1 SGHAT, CDR2 FQNNGV. The CDR3 DNA reads as TGTGCCAGCAGCTCGACTAGCGGCTCCTACAATGAGCAGTTCTTC. This translates into CASSSTSGSYNEQFF.

Notes on this clonotype: Since a much larger clone is just one base distant, this may be a read error. In DNA, the CDR3 is TGTGCCAGCAGTTCTCGCGCAGGGTCCGGGGAGCTGTTTTTT. Amino acids: CASSSRAGSGELFF. This chain links TRBV12-3 or TRBV12-4 with TRBJ2-2; tentatively, D is TRBD1 (5 bases). Trimming left V 4 bases short and J 6 bases short, with 12 bases between. The CDR3 has 14 residues.

The table lists this clonotype with many counts. The rearrangement uses TRBV20-1 and TRBJ2-7; 10 bases align to TRBD2. Germline-derived CDR1 and CDR2 are DFQATT and SNEGSKA (reference sequence). V gave up 4 bases and J gave up 0 bases; unmatched junction bases: 6. The CDR3 is made up of 15 amino acids. The CDR3 DNA is TGCAGTGCTAAGACACTAGCGGGGAACTCCTACGAGCAGTACTTC. It encodes CSAKTLAGNSYEQYF.

This clonotype was seen repeatedly, ten times or more. The chain employs TRBV15 and TRBJ2-1; 11 bases fit TRBD2. The junction had 7 bases not matched to a gene; V was cut back by 7 bases and J by 8 bases. The CDR3 loop spans 14 amino acids. Per germline, CDR1 LNHNV and CDR2 YYDKDF (reference sequence). In DNA form, the CDR3 reads TGTGCCACCACTAGCGGGGGGCGGTTCTATGAGCAGTTCTTC. As protein: CATTSGGRFYEQFF.

The chain joins TRBV11-2 to TRBJ2-1; maybe TRBD2 (6 bases). Between the trimmed V and J ends, which lost 2 bases and 8 bases, there was a span of 13 bases. Per the germline V gene, CDR1 is SGHAT and CDR2 is FQNNGV. CDR3 size: 14 residues. The CDR3 nucleotides are TGTGCCAGCAGCTTACGCGGGGCGGGACATGAGCAGTTCTTC. Its translation: CASSLRGAGHEQFF.

This clonotype was counted at least ten times. This chain connects TRBV27 to TRBJ1-2; TRBD1 matches 9 bases. This CDR3 is 15 amino acids long. V shed 5 bases, J shed 7 bases, and the junction held 11 bases outside the gene matches. CDR1 and CDR2 (germline): MNHEY, SMNVEV (reference sequence). CDR3 in DNA: TGTGCCAGCAGTCCGTACAGGGGGCACGGGGTTGGCTACACCTTC. This codes for CASSPYRGHGVGYTF.

The table lists this clonotype with many counts. V usage is TRBV11-2 and J usage is TRBJ2-7, with 11 bases aligning to TRBD2. CDR1 is SGHAT, CDR2 FQNNGV, per germline. The CDR3 loop spans 14 amino acids. Trimming took 3 bases from V and 6 from J; bases not matched to a gene: 4. The CDR3 here is CASSFLLAGGEQYF. The CDR3 region has the DNA TGTGCCAGCAGCTTTTTGCTAGCGGGAGGCGAGCAGTACTTC. The full variable domain, rest sourced from reference TRBV11-2 and TRBJ2-7, is EAGVAQSPRYKIIEKRQSVAFWCNPISGHATLYWYQQILGQGPKLLIQFQNNGVVDDSQLPKDRFSAERLKGVDSTLKIQPAKLEDSAVYLCASSFLLAGGEQYFGPGTRLTVT.

The chain couples TRBV5-1 to TRBJ1-1; the D is unclear. Trimming shortened V by 8 bases and J by 5 bases, and 16 bases separated the two germline ends. The CDR3 loop spans 13 amino acids. Per the germline V gene, CDR1 is SGHRS and CDR2 is YFSETQ. In DNA form, the CDR3 reads TGCGCCAGTTTCCGGGCCGAGGGAACTGAAGCTTTCTTT. This codes for CASFRAEGTEAFF.

This clonotype showed up many times. A read error may account for a junction end that differs from germline. The V call is TRBV4-1, the J call TRBJ1-3; D gene uncertain. Germline V gives CDR1 MGHRA, CDR2 YSYEKL. The CDR3 runs 15 residues. The CDR3 DNA reads as TGCGCCAGCAGCCAAGATTGGGGATCTGAAAACACCATATATTTT. Its translation is CASSQDWGSENTIYF.

The chain has TRBV29-1 and TRBJ2-5; 9 positions match TRBD1. V was clipped by 7 bases and J by 4 bases; unmatched bases: 4. The CDR3 is 12 residues long. Germline V gives CDR1 SQVTM, CDR2 ANQGSEA. This chain's CDR3 is CSARQGGETQYF. The CDR3 region has the DNA TGCAGCGCCCGACAGGGGGGAGAGACCCAGTACTTC.

This clonotype was observed many times. The chain couples TRBV7-8 to TRBJ1-2, with D perhaps matching TRBD1 (5 bases). The V end was cut by 4 bases, the J end by 2 bases, with 11 bases between. Per the germline V gene, CDR1 is SGHVS and CDR2 is FQNEAQ. The CDR3 extends over 14 amino acids. The chain's CDR3 is CASSSRDVNYGYTF. CDR3 nucleotides: TGTGCCAGCAGCTCCAGGGACGTCAACTATGGCTACACCTTC.

This clonotype was seen many times. The CDR3 DNA follows: TGCGCCAGCTCGTCCTTTCCGCGGGGGTTCCATACGCAGTATTTT. Translated: CASSSFPRGFHTQYF. The chain joins TRBV4-1 to TRBJ2-3; 7 bases fit TRBD2. Germline V lookup: CDR1 MGHRA, CDR2 YSYEKL. The CDR3 has 15 amino acids. The junction had 15 bases not matched to a gene; V was cut back by 8 bases and J by 7 bases.

This clonotype was seen more than once but under ten times. The rearrangement uses TRBV12-5 and TRBJ2-3, with no clear D. Per germline, CDR1 LGHNT and CDR2 FRNRAP. This CDR3 has 14 residues. The V gene lost 4 bases and the J gene lost 4 bases, with 12 bases spanning the gap. CDR3 nucleotides: TGTGCTAGTGGTTCACCTACAGAGGCAGATACGCAGTATTTT. Encoded protein: CASGSPTEADTQYF.

This clonotype showed up many times. V is TRBV20-1 and J is TRBJ2-7, with D perhaps TRBD2 (6 bases). This CDR3 has 13 amino acids. The V gene's germline CDR1 is DFQATT and CDR2 SNEGSKA (reference sequence). The V gene lost 0 bases and the J gene lost 7 bases, with 13 bases spanning the gap. In DNA form, the CDR3 reads TGCAGTGCTAGAGATACTGATCGGGGGGAGCAGTACTTC. It translates to CSARDTDRGEQYF.

This clonotype was observed at least ten times. The V gene is TRBV7-6, the J gene TRBJ2-5, with D hard to call. The CDR3 spans 12 residues. Germline CDR1 and CDR2: SGHVS and FNYEAQ. Trimming took off 0 bases at V and 4 bases at J, with 3 bases between the two ends. This CDR3 reads CASSLATETQYF. In DNA, the CDR3 is TGTGCCAGCAGCTTAGCAACAGAGACCCAGTACTTC.